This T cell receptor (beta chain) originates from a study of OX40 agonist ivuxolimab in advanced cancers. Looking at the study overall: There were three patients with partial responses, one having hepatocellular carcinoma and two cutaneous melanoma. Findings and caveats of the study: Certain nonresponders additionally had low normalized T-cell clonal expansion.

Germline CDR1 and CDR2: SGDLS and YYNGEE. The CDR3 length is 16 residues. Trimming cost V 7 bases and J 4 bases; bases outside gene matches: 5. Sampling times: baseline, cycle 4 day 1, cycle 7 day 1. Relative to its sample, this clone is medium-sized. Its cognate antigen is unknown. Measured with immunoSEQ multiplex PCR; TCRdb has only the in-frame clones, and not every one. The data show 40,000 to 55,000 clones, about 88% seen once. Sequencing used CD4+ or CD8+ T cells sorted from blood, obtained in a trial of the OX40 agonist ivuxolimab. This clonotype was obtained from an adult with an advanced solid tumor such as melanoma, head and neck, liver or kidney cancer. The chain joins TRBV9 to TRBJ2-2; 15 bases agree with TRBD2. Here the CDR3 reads CASGLAGGPGTGELFF. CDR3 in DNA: TGTGCCAGCGGACTAGCGGGAGGGCCTGGCACCGGGGAGCTGTTTTTT.